The table lists the clone carrying this T cell receptor beta chain with a few counts. Original handling: For nucleated cells, counts were estimated from reference gene primer amplification. Sequencing was performed with immunoSEQ multiplex PCR; in TCRdb, only in-frame clones are kept and a portion is missing. That table supplies the V and J calls and clone size; D and trimming were determined from the DNA. The sample comprises around 100,000 clones, about 80% of which are singletons, and about 12% rests with the top ten. This entry belongs to a study of blood T cell repertoires in COVID-19. Study at large: Samples representing acute and convalescent COVID-19 were sourced from the United States, Italy and Spain. T cells, B-cell-depleted T cells, or PBMCs provided the cDNA or gDNA that served as material.

CDR3 length: 15 residues. V trimming: 5 bases; J trimming: 5 bases; junction bases outside the gene matches: 9. Germline CDR1 reads MNHEY; CDR2 reads SMNVEV (reference sequence). This chain joins TRBV27 and TRBJ1-1; 9 nucleotides align to TRBD1. This clonotype originated in a woman aged 70-85 years with acute or convalescent COVID-19. Material for sequencing was peripheral blood. The CDR3 spells CASSLKQGAGTEAFF. The CDR3 DNA reads as TGTGCCAGCAGTCTAAAACAGGGGGCGGGTACTGAAGCTTTCTTT.